The 23 T cell receptor beta chains below were found in one sample sequenced in a study of blood T cell repertoires in COVID-19. Repertoires were generated with immunoSEQ multiplex PCR, while TCRdb's copy carries only in-frame clones and drops some. The table includes some 130,000 clones, roughly 80% detected once. Sequencing was performed on peripheral blood. The origin of the receptors is a man aged 65 to 85 with acute or convalescent COVID-19.

The rearrangement uses TRBV4-1 and TRBJ2-1; D uncertain. This CDR3 has 16 amino acids. Germline loops: CDR1 MGHRA, CDR2 YSYEKL. Trimming removed 0 bases at V and 7 bases at J, with 16 bases between. CDR3 sequence reads: CASSQDLGARKNEQFF. CDR3 sequence (DNA): TGCGCCAGCAGCCAAGATCTCGGAGCTCGGAAGAATGAGCAGTTCTTC.

This clone was counted once. In nucleotides, the CDR3 is TGTGCCAGCAGCCCCGGACATGTGAACACTGAAGCTTTCTTT. Translated, it gives CASSPGHVNTEAFF. The chain carries TRBV28 and TRBJ1-1, with D possibly TRBD1 on 5 matching bases. This CDR3 region has 14 residues. V gave up 6 bases and J gave up 0 bases, with 11 bases separating them. Germline V gene data show CDR1 as MDHEN and CDR2 as SYDVKM.

This rearrangement joins TRBV7-2 to TRBJ1-2; D is ambiguous. CDR3 length equals 13 residues. The V end lost 0 bases, the J end lost 8 bases, and 10 bases lay between the germline ends. Per germline, CDR1 SGHTA and CDR2 FQGNSA. The DNA for the CDR3 is TGTGCCAGCAGCTTAGCACAGTTCCCCGGCTACACCTTC. This codes for CASSLAQFPGYTF.

V usage is TRBV11-2 and J usage is TRBJ1-5; 7 bases are a match to TRBD1. The CDR3 sequence is 13 residues long. With 5 bases clipped from V and 5 bases from J, the junction kept 3 bases outside the gene matches. Germline V lookup: CDR1 SGHAT, CDR2 FQNNGV. In nucleotides, the CDR3 is TGTGCCAGCAGCAGAGACAGGGATCAGCCCCAGCATTTT. This gives the protein CASSRDRDQPQHF.

The chain is built from TRBV19 and TRBJ1-6; possible D gene TRBD1, 5 bases. The CDR3 runs to 14 residues. Per the germline V gene, CDR1 is LNHDA and CDR2 is SQIVND (reference sequence). V shed 3 bases and J shed 10 bases, with 13 bases lying between them. CDR3 nucleotides: TGTGCCAGTAGTATGGAGGGGATCTGGTCACCCCTCCACTTT. Residues: CASSMEGIWSPLHF. The entire variable domain, with the rest obtained from reference TRBV19 and TRBJ1-6, is as follows: DGGITQSPKYLFRKEGQNVTLSCEQNLNHDAMYWYRQDPGQGLRLIYYSQIVNDFQKGDIAEGYSVSREKKESFPLTVTSAQKNPTAFYLCASSMEGIWSPLHFGNGTRLTVT.

The chain combines TRBV18 with TRBJ2-1; possibly TRBD1 for D (5 bases). This CDR3 contains 14 residues. V lost 2 bases to trimming and J lost 9 bases, with 14 bases between them. CDR1 is KGHSH, CDR2 LQKENI, per germline. The CDR3 DNA sequence: TGTGCCAGCTCACCATCACCAGATCAGGGTGAGCAGTTCTTC. It is translated as CASSPSPDQGEQFF.

This chain links TRBV5-1 with TRBJ2-7; TRBD2 matches 13 bases. J lost 1 base, V lost 4 bases, and 5 bases had no gene match. The CDR3 totals 16 residues. The germline gives CDR1 SGHRS, CDR2 YFSETQ. CDR3 in DNA: TGCGCCAGCAGCCCCACGGGACTAGCGGGGTCCTACGAGCAGTACTTC. As protein: CASSPTGLAGSYEQYF.

The chain combines TRBV30 with TRBJ2-7; no clear D gene. Germline-derived CDR1 and CDR2 are GTSNPN and SVGIG (reference sequence). Between the trimmed V and J ends, which lost 0 bases and 1 base, there was a span of 7 bases. The CDR3 sequence is 13 residues long. CDR3 nucleotide sequence: TGTGCCTGGAGTGTCTCCGTATCCTACGAGCAGTACTTC. It codes for CAWSVSVSYEQYF.

The chain is built from TRBV19 and TRBJ1-2; possible D gene TRBD1, 5 bases. Between the trimmed V and J ends, which lost 6 bases and 2 bases, there was a span of 13 bases. The CDR3 length is 14 residues. Per the germline V gene, CDR1 is LNHDA and CDR2 is SQIVND (reference sequence). DNA for the CDR3: TGTGCCAGTAGAACAGGACCGACGAACTATGGCTACACCTTC. It yields the protein CASRTGPTNYGYTF.

The chain couples TRBV6-2 or TRBV6-3 to TRBJ2-7; 11 bases map to TRBD2. This CDR3 has 14 residues. Germline V CDR1 and CDR2: MNHEY, SVGEGT. V was clipped by 6 bases and J by 3 bases; unmatched bases: 4. For the CDR3, the DNA is TGTGCCAGCAGCAAACTAGCGGGGGACTACGAGCAGTACTTC. Protein sequence: CASSKLAGDYEQYF.

The CDR3: CASSGQVPWTGELFF. In nucleotides, the CDR3 is TGTGCCAGCAGCGGACAGGTACCGTGGACCGGGGAGCTGTTTTTT. The chain has TRBV9 and TRBJ2-2; the D gene is possibly TRBD1 (6 bases). CDR3 length equals 15 residues. Per the germline V gene, CDR1 is SGDLS and CDR2 is YYNGEE. The V end lost 3 bases, the J end lost 5 bases, and 14 bases lay between the germline ends.

As concerns this clone: This sample also contains other DNA sequences that code for the same CDR3. This chain links TRBV29-1 with TRBJ2-3, with TRBD1 identical over 11 bases. Trimming at V came to 3 bases and at J to 4 bases, leaving 0 bases not matched to a gene. Germline V lookup: CDR1 SQVTM, CDR2 ANQGSEA. CDR3 length: 13 residues. The CDR3 bases are TGCAGCGTTGAGGGACAGGGGGCAGATACGCAGTATTTT. Its translation: CSVEGQGADTQYF.

Written as DNA, the CDR3 is TGTGCCAGCAGCTTACGGGGGAGCGACACTGAAGCTTTCTTT. Encoded protein: CASSLRGSDTEAFF. The rearrangement links TRBV11-3 to TRBJ1-1, with TRBD1 as a possible D gene (5 bases). CDR1 and CDR2 from the germline V gene are SGHNT and YENEEA. The CDR3 runs to 14 residues. Trimming removed 2 bases from V and 3 bases from J, with 10 bases in between.

This clone was found a few times. The chain is built from TRBV19 and TRBJ2-1; D call uncertain. CDR1 is LNHDA and CDR2 is SQIVND in the germline V gene (reference sequence). V was cut by 5 bases and J by 4 bases, with 15 bases left in between. The CDR3 consists of 15 residues. CDR3 nucleotide sequence: TGTGCCAGTAGTTCTCAAGACGCGGTGTACAATGAGCAGTTCTTC. This translates into CASSSQDAVYNEQFF.

CDR3 nucleotide sequence: TGCAGCATCCGACAGGGAGCCACAGATACGCAGTATTTT. Amino acid sequence: CSIRQGATDTQYF. The J gene is TRBJ2-3, the V gene TRBV29-1; TRBD1 agrees at 7 bases. The germline V gene has CDR1 SQVTM and CDR2 ANQGSEA. This CDR3 has 13 amino acids. V was pared by 8 bases and J by 2 bases, with 7 bases of the junction left unmatched.

The chain has TRBV27 and TRBJ2-2, with D possibly matching TRBD2 (5 bases). This CDR3 comprises 15 residues. The germline gives CDR1 MNHEY, CDR2 SMNVEV (reference sequence). Trimming removed 7 bases from V and 3 bases from J, with 15 bases in between. CDR3 protein: CASTPRGLYTGELFF. DNA for the CDR3: TGTGCCAGCACCCCGAGAGGGCTTTACACCGGGGAGCTGTTTTTT.

In nucleotides, the CDR3 is TGTGCCAGCTCACCAGACGGGTACACTGAAGCTTTCTTT. Protein: CASSPDGYTEAFF. This sequence joins TRBV18 and TRBJ1-1; D unresolved. Germline values: CDR1 KGHSH, CDR2 LQKENI. V gave up 2 bases and J gave up 3 bases, with 7 bases separating them. This CDR3 region has 13 residues.

Here the CDR3 DNA reads TGCAGCGTTGAATTGGGGGGGACCTACGAGCAGTACTTC. Translating gives CSVELGGTYEQYF. The chain employs TRBV29-1 and TRBJ2-7; 7 bases are a match to TRBD2. The germline CDR1 and CDR2 sequences are SQVTM and ANQGSEA. The junction had 3 bases not matched to a gene; V was cut back by 2 bases and J by 2 bases. The length of the CDR3 is 13 residues.

The chain is built from TRBV3-1 (or the pseudogene TRBV3-2) and TRBJ1-2; the match to TRBD1 covers 7 bases. Unmatched junction bases numbered 4, after V lost 3 bases and J lost 3 bases. This CDR3 is built from 14 residues. Germline V lookup: CDR1 LGHDT, CDR2 YNNKEL (reference sequence). CDR3 sequence: CASSHRQGDYGYTF. In DNA, the CDR3 is TGTGCCAGCAGCCACAGACAGGGTGACTATGGCTACACCTTC.

The chain uses TRBV19 and TRBJ1-5, with 8 bases identical to TRBD1. The V gene end was trimmed by 5 bases and the J gene end by 1 base; junction bases not matched to a gene: 7. The CDR3 loop spans 16 amino acids. CDR1 and CDR2 from the germline V gene are LNHDA and SQIVND (reference sequence). The CDR3 here is CASSLGQGRSNQPQHF. DNA of the CDR3: TGTGCCAGTAGTCTCGGACAGGGTAGGAGCAATCAGCCCCAGCATTTT.

The chain recombines TRBV28 with TRBJ2-5, with 10 bases fitting TRBD2. From germline, CDR1 is MDHEN and CDR2 SYDVKM. V shed 8 bases and J 0 bases; nucleotides not matched to a gene: 12. This CDR3 has 17 residues. The CDR3 sequence: CASRRASGGHNQETQYF. The CDR3 DNA reads TGTGCCAGCCGTAGGGCTAGCGGGGGCCATAACCAAGAGACCCAGTACTTC.

This sequence joins TRBV7-8 and TRBJ2-5; tentatively, D is TRBD1 (6 bases). V lost 5 bases and J lost 2, with 15 bases in between. There are 15 residues in the CDR3. Germline CDR1 is SGHVS and CDR2 is FQNEAQ. This CDR3 is CASSQYRTAQETQYF. CDR3 nucleotides: TGTGCCAGCAGCCAATATCGGACAGCTCAAGAGACCCAGTACTTC.

This clone was seen more than once but under ten times. The chain couples TRBV2 to TRBJ1-5; TRBD1 matches 10 bases. The trim removed 8 bases at V and 6 bases at J, leaving 4 bases unmatched. The CDR3 runs 13 residues. CDR1 and CDR2 (germline): SNHLY, FYNNEI. The CDR3 sequence is CASWTGGGQPQHF. The DNA of the CDR3 is TGTGCCAGCTGGACAGGGGGAGGTCAGCCCCAGCATTTT.